What follows describes a single T cell receptor beta chain. Its antigen is still unknown. Assay used: immunoSEQ multiplex PCR; TCRdb lists only in-frame clones, some missing. The sample has 46,000 or so clones, 85% to 90% seen once. This sample's time point: recipient sample about 28 days before transplant, after cytoreduction. The data are from a study of T cell clonotyping in hematopoietic cell transplantation. Study as a whole: Pretransplant recipient samples were taken after cytoreduction.

Regarding the study as a whole: Recipient TCR diversity dropped after transplant; expanded clonotypes rose from day 30 to 180. At the given depth, recipient repertoires were over 95% de novo clonotypes.

Trimming removed 4 bases at V and 7 bases at J, with 15 bases between. CDR1 and CDR2 (germline): SNHLY, FYNNEI. CDR3 length: 14 amino acids. Sequenced here: peripheral blood mononuclear cells, sampled before stem cell transplant. The source is a man in his 60s with biphenotypic leukemia. Some clones in this sample may be carry-over from other donors' samples. This chain connects TRBV2 to TRBJ2-3; possible D gene TRBD2, 6 bases. CDR3 nucleotides: TGTGCCAGCAGTGTACCGGGAGCAGTGTATACGCAGTATTTT. It encodes CASSVPGAVYTQYF. The full variable domain, rest sourced from reference TRBV2 and TRBJ2-3, is EPEVTQTPSHQVTQMGQEVILRCVPISNHLYFYWYRQILGQKVEFLVSFYNNEISEKSEIFDDQFSVERPDGSNFTLKIRSTKLEDSAMYFCASSVPGAVYTQYFGPGTRLTVL.